This T cell receptor (beta chain) originates from a study of memory CD4+ T cells and cytomegalovirus serostatus. As to this clone: The antigen remains unidentified.

The sort gate was single viable CD3+CD4+CD8-CD45RO+ cells for memory CD4+ T cells. Serum IgG to CMV pp150, pp28, p38 and p52 defined serostatus. After thawing, CD4+ T cells were positively selected. Per the study methods: After removing out-of-frame reads, around 2,100,000 distinct TCRbeta sequences remained. Assay: immunoSEQ multiplex PCR; the TCRdb copy retains only in-frame clones and omits some. That table supplies the V and J calls and clone size; D and trimming were determined from the DNA. The profile shows about 64,000 clones, approximately 80% of them singletons. Study-wide findings and caveats: CD4+ memory repertoires contained about two fifths of the 164 reported CMV TCRbeta sequences.

Sequenced sample: memory CD4+ T cells from blood. The receptor was derived from an adult in good health and CMV-seronegative.

Here the CDR3 reads CASSIFRGAEAFF. DNA of the CDR3: TGTGCCAGCAGCATTTTCCGGGGGGCTGAAGCTTTCTTT. The V call is TRBV7-2, the J call TRBJ1-1; D possibly corresponds to TRBD1 (5 bases). Germline assignment: CDR1 SGHTA and CDR2 FQGNSA. Trimming left V 5 bases short and J 6 bases short, with 13 bases between. The CDR3 is 13 residues long.